Described below is a single TCR beta chain sequence and its context. V shed 7 bases and J shed 5 bases, with 17 bases lying between them. This CDR3 has 14 residues. Germline V CDR1 and CDR2: ENHRY, SYGVKD. This sample was included in a study of response to subunit inactivated influenza vaccine. From the RT-PCR reads, TCRdb called clonotypes with MiXCR, one entry per CDR3 protein. This table holds about 540,000 distinct CDR3 sequences, 20% to 25% found once. Separately, the same data were catalogued under a study of T cells expressing NK-cell markers. From that paper: The cDNA for TCR beta came from 5'RACE template switching with UMIs. Obtained from sorted CD3+CD56+NKG2C+, CD3+CD56+NKG2C- and CD3+CD56-NKG2C+ T cells were the TCR beta repertoires. As a fraction of CD8+ T cells, dominant NKG2C+ clonotypes reached about 1.0-8% in 5 to 7 donors. These clonotypes also led the CD3+CD56-NKG2C+ fraction in several donors.

The chain uses TRBV10-3 and TRBJ1-1; TRBD1 is a possible D gene (6 bases). The input for sequencing was CD4+ T cells sorted from PBMCs, taken roughly 12 days after vaccination. This sequence originates from a man in his fifties who received an inactivated influenza vaccine. This CDR3 reads CAINPTGGGTEAFF. The CDR3 DNA reads TGTGCCATCAACCCGACAGGTGGTGGGACTGAAGCTTTCTTT.